This passage covers 31 T cell receptor beta chains from one sample sequenced in a study of T cell responses to AZD1222 COVID-19 vaccine. Profiled with immunoSEQ multiplex PCR; TCRdb holds only in-frame clones, not every one. This table has 120,000 or so clones, 81% appearing once. Sample: peripheral blood, taken on day 0 of AZD1222 vaccination. The receptor source for this set is an adult in good health.

V is TRBV27 and J is TRBJ1-2; D not resolved. Per the germline V gene, CDR1 is MNHEY and CDR2 is SMNVEV (reference sequence). The CDR3 is made up of 15 amino acids. Trimming took off 3 bases at V and 7 bases at J, with 18 bases between the two ends. The chain's CDR3 is CASSFRAPWAGGYTF. In DNA, the CDR3 is TGTGCCAGCAGTTTTCGGGCACCGTGGGCCGGTGGCTACACCTTC.

The chain has TRBV13 and TRBJ2-2; 13 bases align to TRBD2. Germline V gene lookup returns CDR1 PRHDT and CDR2 FYEKMQ (reference sequence). The CDR3 loop spans 20 amino acids. The junction had 14 bases not matched to a gene; V was cut back by 5 bases and J by 2 bases. The chain's CDR3 is CASSLTSLLAGGRNTGELFF. CDR3 DNA sequence: TGTGCCAGCAGCCTGACTTCTTTACTAGCGGGAGGGCGTAACACCGGGGAGCTGTTTTTT.

The CDR3 DNA reads as TGTGCCAGCAGCCAAACGAGGAGCGGAGGCACAGATACGCAGTATTTT. Translation gives CASSQTRSGGTDTQYF. The chain recombines TRBV2 with TRBJ2-3; D is possibly TRBD2 (5 bases). This CDR3 comprises 16 residues. Germline CDR1 SNHLY, CDR2 FYNNEI. The ends were cut back, 6 bases at V and 1 base at J, with 17 bases in the middle.

The CDR3: CASSGGTGGGGYTF. CDR3 sequence (DNA): TGTGCCAGCAGCGGAGGGACAGGGGGCGGTGGCTACACCTTC. The genes are TRBV7-2 and TRBJ1-2; 12 bases align to TRBD1. CDR1 is SGHTA and CDR2 is FQGNSA in the germline V gene. J gave up 7 bases and V 5 bases, and 5 bases lay outside the gene matches. The CDR3 sequence is 14 residues long.

The chain combines TRBV2 with TRBJ2-1; 9 nucleotides align to TRBD2. The CDR3 totals 16 residues. CDR1 and CDR2 from the germline V gene are SNHLY and FYNNEI. With 5 bases clipped from V and 8 bases from J, the junction kept 13 bases outside the gene matches. CDR3 in amino acids: CASSRISGRFGDEQFF. The DNA of the CDR3 is TGTGCCAGCAGTCGAATTAGCGGGAGATTTGGGGATGAGCAGTTCTTC.

The chain combines TRBV27 with TRBJ2-6; perhaps TRBD2 as D (5 bases). Trimming cost V 8 bases and J 1 base, with 12 bases left between them. The CDR3 sequence is 15 residues long. The germline CDR1 and CDR2 sequences are MNHEY and SMNVEV (reference sequence). The CDR3 loop reads CASQSGDSGANVLTF. CDR3 nucleotide sequence: TGTGCCAGCCAATCCGGGGATTCTGGGGCCAACGTCCTGACTTTC.

The chain has TRBV4-3 and TRBJ2-2, with unresolved D. Trimming shortened V by 2 bases and J by 7 bases, and 20 bases separated the two germline ends. This CDR3 has 17 amino acids. The germline gives CDR1 LGHNA, CDR2 YSLEER. CDR3 in amino acids: CASSQQPRLTGDGELFF. In DNA form, the CDR3 reads TGCGCCAGCAGCCAACAGCCCCGGCTAACTGGGGACGGGGAGCTGTTTTTT.

The chain recombines TRBV24-1 with TRBJ1-4; 9 bases are shared with TRBD1. The length of the CDR3 is 17 residues. Germline assignment: CDR1 KGHDR and CDR2 SFDVKD. J gave up 0 bases and V 4 bases, and 5 bases lay outside the gene matches. This chain's CDR3 is CATSDRGQGTTNEKLFF. In DNA, the CDR3 is TGTGCCACCAGTGACCGGGGACAGGGAACAACTAATGAAAAACTGTTTTTT.

This chain joins TRBV19 and TRBJ2-7, with D unresolved. Germline CDR1 and CDR2: LNHDA and SQIVND (reference sequence). V was shortened by 0 bases and J by 9 bases, with 21 bases between the two germline ends. CDR3 length equals 16 residues. CDR3 DNA: TGTGCCAGTAGTATAGATCTTTGGCGGTTGCTACGAGGGCAGTACTTC. It yields the protein CASSIDLWRLLRGQYF.

The chain recombines TRBV5-1 with TRBJ2-2; perhaps TRBD1 as D (5 bases). The germline CDR1 and CDR2 sequences are SGHRS and YFSETQ. CDR3 length: 17 residues. The V gene lost 3 bases and the J gene lost 5 bases, with 20 bases spanning the gap. The CDR3 here is CASSSDRGSRVTGELFF. CDR3 DNA: TGCGCCAGCAGCTCTGACAGAGGTTCGAGAGTGACCGGGGAGCTGTTTTTT.

This chain links TRBV13 with TRBJ1-2; 7 nucleotides agree with TRBD1. CDR3 size: 14 residues. The germline CDR1 and CDR2 sequences are PRHDT and FYEKMQ (reference sequence). J gave up 4 bases and V 5 bases, and 7 bases lay outside the gene matches. CDR3 DNA sequence: TGTGCCAGCAGCGTTGGAACAGGGGCCTATGGCTACACCTTC. This gives the protein CASSVGTGAYGYTF.

The CDR3 reads CASSRTRDYGYTF. CDR3 nucleotide sequence: TGTGCCAGCAGTCGGACCCGGGACTATGGCTACACCTTC. The genes are TRBV28 and TRBJ1-2, with no clear D. V lost 5 bases, J lost 3 bases, and 10 bases lay in between. This CDR3 has 13 amino acids. CDR1 is MDHEN, CDR2 SYDVKM, per germline.

The rearrangement links TRBV18 to TRBJ2-5, with 9 bases lining up with TRBD1. The ends lost 4 bases at V and 5 bases at J; junction bases unmatched: 5. CDR1 and CDR2 (germline): KGHSH, LQKENI. The CDR3 is made up of 14 amino acids. In DNA, the CDR3 is TGTGCCAGCTCACGGACAGGGGTGGAGGAGACCCAGTACTTC. Residues: CASSRTGVEETQYF.

This sequence joins TRBV18 and TRBJ2-3; perhaps D is TRBD1 or TRBD2 (5 bases each). Germline V gene lookup returns CDR1 KGHSH and CDR2 LQKENI. The CDR3 totals 16 residues. V was pared by 1 base and J by 2 bases, with 13 bases between. The CDR3 DNA is TGTGCCAGCTCACCACAGGCCGGGGCTTTCACAGATACGCAGTATTTT. Translating it yields CASSPQAGAFTDTQYF. The full variable domain, completed using reference TRBV18 and TRBJ2-3, is NAGVMQNPRHLVRRRGQEARLRCSPMKGHSHVYWYRQLPEEGLKFMVYLQKENIIDESGMPKERFSAEFPKEGPSILRIQQVVRGDSAAYFCASSPQAGAFTDTQYFGPGTRLTVL.

The rearrangement joins TRBV5-5 to TRBJ2-7, with D uncertain. The CDR3 is 14 residues long. The ends were cut back, 0 bases at V and 3 bases at J, with 10 bases in the middle. Germline V gives CDR1 SGHKS, CDR2 YYEKEE (reference sequence). CDR3 sequence: CASSLEGNLYEQYF. The CDR3 DNA sequence: TGTGCCAGCAGCTTGGAAGGGAATCTCTACGAGCAGTACTTC.

The chain couples TRBV9 to TRBJ1-3; weak D call: TRBD1 (5 bases). Per germline, CDR1 SGDLS and CDR2 YYNGEE. The CDR3 runs to 15 residues. Trimming removed 0 bases from V and 0 bases from J, with 7 bases in between. DNA for the CDR3: TGTGCCAGCAGCGTAGCTAGGGGCTCTGGAAACACCATATATTTT. This codes for CASSVARGSGNTIYF.

The chain recombines TRBV11-2 with TRBJ1-1; TRBD1 is a possible D gene (6 bases). CDR1 SGHAT and CDR2 FQNNGV come from the germline V gene. The CDR3 is made up of 15 amino acids. V lost 4 bases and J lost 1, with 13 bases in between. The CDR3 here is CASSWPGAANTEAFF. CDR3 sequence (DNA): TGTGCCAGCAGCTGGCCGGGGGCCGCGAACACTGAAGCTTTCTTT.

The rearrangement joins TRBV13 to TRBJ2-1, with 12 bases that match TRBD1. CDR1 PRHDT and CDR2 FYEKMQ come from the germline V gene (reference sequence). The CDR3 contains 15 residues. The V gene end was trimmed by 2 bases and the J gene end by 7 bases; junction bases not matched to a gene: 3. This chain's CDR3 is CASSLSGQGANEQFF. CDR3 DNA: TGTGCCAGCAGCTTATCGGGACAGGGGGCGAATGAGCAGTTCTTC.

The gene calls are TRBV4-1 and TRBJ1-5; 7 bases match TRBD1. Germline assignment: CDR1 MGHRA and CDR2 YSYEKL. V lost 4 bases and J lost 2; bases outside the gene matches: 8. The CDR3 spans 16 residues. CDR3 coding DNA: TGCGCCAGCAGCCGAGAGTTAGGGGGCGGCAATCAGCCCCAGCATTTT. Its protein is CASSRELGGGNQPQHF.

This clone was observed a single time. CDR3 sequence reads: CASSYVKGVGNEKLFF. CDR3 DNA: TGTGCCAGCAGTTACGTTAAGGGCGTAGGGAATGAAAAACTGTTTTTT. V and J are TRBV6-5 and TRBJ1-4; D is undetermined. From germline, CDR1 is MNHEY and CDR2 SVGAGI. This CDR3 spans 16 amino acids. V lost 2 bases and J lost 5, with 15 bases in between.

For the CDR3, the DNA is TGTGCCAGCTCACCAACGGGACAGGGAGGGAACGGCTACACCTTC. Its translation is CASSPTGQGGNGYTF. V is TRBV18 and J is TRBJ1-2; 9 bases align to TRBD1. This CDR3 region has 15 residues. J lost 8 bases, V lost 2 bases, and 9 bases had no gene match. Germline assignment: CDR1 KGHSH and CDR2 LQKENI.

V and J are TRBV5-6 and TRBJ2-1, with 8 bases matching TRBD1. V lost 5 bases and J lost 3; bases outside the gene matches: 4. Germline CDR1 and CDR2: SGHDT and YYEEEE. There are 14 residues in the CDR3. As DNA, the CDR3 is TGTGCCAGCAGTCAGGGGGCAAGCTACAATGAGCAGTTCTTC. Its protein is CASSQGASYNEQFF.

V and J are TRBV7-9 and TRBJ1-4, with D perhaps TRBD1 (6 bases). V was cut by 1 base and J by 7 bases, with 10 bases left in between. Looked up from germline, CDR1 is SEHNR and CDR2 is FQNEAQ (reference sequence). CDR3 length equals 14 residues. The CDR3 sequence: CASSLGQGSEKLFF. CDR3 nucleotide sequence: TGTGCCAGCAGCTTAGGTCAGGGGAGTGAAAAACTGTTTTTT.

The chain has TRBV11-2 and TRBJ1-3, with unresolved D. This CDR3 is 18 amino acids long. V dropped 0 bases and J dropped 0 bases, with 15 bases sitting between them. CDR1 and CDR2 from the germline V gene are SGHAT and FQNNGV. The DNA for the CDR3 is TGTGCCAGCAGCTTAGAGGCCCAGACCCTGAACTCTGGAAACACCATATATTTT. It encodes CASSLEAQTLNSGNTIYF.

The CDR3, as DNA: TGTGCCAGCAGCCAAGGACGGCACTATGGCTACACCTTC. It is translated as CASSQGRHYGYTF. The chain combines TRBV3-1 (or the pseudogene TRBV3-2) with TRBJ1-2; D is unclear. The CDR3 covers 13 residues. Looked up from germline, CDR1 is LGHDT and CDR2 is YNNKEL (reference sequence). Deletions cut 1 base from V and 3 bases from J, with 6 bases between.

This clone has only one observation. The genes are TRBV5-4 and TRBJ2-7; 7 bases fit TRBD2. The length of the CDR3 is 14 residues. Germline V gene data show CDR1 as SGHNT and CDR2 as YYREEE (reference sequence). The V segment lost 2 bases and the J segment 3 bases; nucleotides outside the gene matches: 5. CDR3 loop: CASSFGLGNYEQYF. The CDR3 DNA follows: TGTGCCAGCAGCTTCGGACTAGGTAACTACGAGCAGTACTTC. The full variable domain, with the rest looked up from reference TRBV5-4 and TRBJ2-7, is ETGVTQSPTHLIKTRGQQVTLRCSSQSGHNTVSWYQQALGQGPQFIFQYYREEENGRGNFPPRFSGLQFPNYSSELNVNALELDDSALYLCASSFGLGNYEQYFGPGTRLTVT.

The chain combines TRBV7-2 with TRBJ1-2, with D hard to call. CDR1 and CDR2 (germline): SGHTA, FQGNSA. Trimming shortened V by 1 base and J by 7 bases, and 7 bases separated the two germline ends. CDR3 length: 12 residues. The CDR3 sequence: CASSLVEGGYTF. DNA for the CDR3: TGTGCCAGCAGCTTAGTGGAGGGTGGCTACACCTTC.

The gene calls are TRBV9 and TRBJ1-4; D possibly corresponds to TRBD1 (6 bases). Germline CDR1 reads SGDLS; CDR2 reads YYNGEE. The CDR3 loop spans 17 amino acids. The V gene lost 4 bases and the J gene lost 0 bases, with 16 bases spanning the gap. The CDR3 loop is CASSRRGQSATNEKLFF. CDR3 bases: TGTGCCAGCAGCCGGCGGGGGCAGTCTGCAACTAATGAAAAACTGTTTTTT.

This clone appeared a single time. The V call is TRBV7-2, the J call TRBJ1-2, with D hard to call. V lost 1 base, J lost 7 bases, and 13 bases lay in between. The CDR3 is 14 residues long. CDR1 and CDR2 (germline): SGHTA, FQGNSA. DNA for the CDR3: TGTGCCAGCAGCTTAGAAGCGGGCGTGGGTGGCTACACCTTC. Its protein is CASSLEAGVGGYTF.

The chain joins TRBV11-2 to TRBJ2-5; 7 bases map to TRBD2. The CDR3 consists of 14 residues. Trimming removed 7 bases from V and 6 bases from J; junction bases left unmatched: 11. In germline, CDR1 is SGHAT, CDR2 FQNNGV. CDR3 protein: CASKRTGGLKTQYF. The CDR3 coding sequence is TGTGCCAGCAAGCGGACGGGAGGTTTGAAGACCCAGTACTTC.

This clone was detected a few times. This chain joins TRBV6-5 and TRBJ2-7; D is unclear. Between the trimmed V and J ends, which lost 2 bases and 6 bases, there was a span of 14 bases. Germline assignment: CDR1 MNHEY and CDR2 SVGAGI. This CDR3 is 14 amino acids long. The CDR3 region is CASSYIPSCSEQYF. In nucleotides, the CDR3 is TGTGCCAGCAGTTACATCCCCTCGTGTTCCGAGCAGTACTTC.